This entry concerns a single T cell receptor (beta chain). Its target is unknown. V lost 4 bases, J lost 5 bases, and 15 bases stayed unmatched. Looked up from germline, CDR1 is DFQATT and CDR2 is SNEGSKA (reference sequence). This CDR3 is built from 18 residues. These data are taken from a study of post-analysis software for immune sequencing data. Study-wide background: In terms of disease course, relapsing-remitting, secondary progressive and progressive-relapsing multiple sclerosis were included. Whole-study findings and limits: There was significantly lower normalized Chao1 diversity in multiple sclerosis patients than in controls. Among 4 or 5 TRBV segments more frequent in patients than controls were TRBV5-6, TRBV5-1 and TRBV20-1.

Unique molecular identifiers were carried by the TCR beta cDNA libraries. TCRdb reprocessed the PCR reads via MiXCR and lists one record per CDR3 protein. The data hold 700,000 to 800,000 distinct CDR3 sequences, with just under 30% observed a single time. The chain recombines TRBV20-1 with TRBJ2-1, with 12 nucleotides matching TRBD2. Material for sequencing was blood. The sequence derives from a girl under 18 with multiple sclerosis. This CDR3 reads CSATSPASGRALDNEQFF. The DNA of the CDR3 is TGCAGTGCTACATCCCCGGCTAGCGGGAGGGCCCTCGACAATGAGCAGTTCTTC.